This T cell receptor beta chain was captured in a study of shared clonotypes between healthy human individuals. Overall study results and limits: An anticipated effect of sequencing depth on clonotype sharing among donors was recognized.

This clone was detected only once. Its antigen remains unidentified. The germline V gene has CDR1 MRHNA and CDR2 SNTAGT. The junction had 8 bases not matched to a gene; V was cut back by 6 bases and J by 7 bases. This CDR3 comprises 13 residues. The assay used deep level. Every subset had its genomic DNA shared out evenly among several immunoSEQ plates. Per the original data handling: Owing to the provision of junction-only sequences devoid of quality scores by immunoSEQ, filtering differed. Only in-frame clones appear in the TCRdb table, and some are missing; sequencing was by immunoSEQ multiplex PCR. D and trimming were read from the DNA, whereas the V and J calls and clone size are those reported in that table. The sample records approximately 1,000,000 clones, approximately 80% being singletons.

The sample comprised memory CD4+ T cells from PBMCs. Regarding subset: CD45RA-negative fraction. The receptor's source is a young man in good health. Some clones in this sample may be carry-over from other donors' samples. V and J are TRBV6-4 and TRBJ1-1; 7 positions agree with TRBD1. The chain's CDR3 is CASRRQGDGEAFF. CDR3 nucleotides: TGTGCCAGCAGGCGACAGGGAGACGGTGAAGCTTTCTTT.